One and the same sample provided the 11 T cell receptor beta chains below, sequenced in a study of early T cells in non-severe SARS-CoV-2 infection. TCRdb reprocessed the 5' RACE reads with MiXCR, giving one entry per CDR3 protein. The sample has more than 35,000 distinct CDR3 sequences, around 4.6% seen once. The sample was whole blood. These receptors were obtained from an adult who was a healthcare worker with PCR-confirmed SARS-CoV-2 infection or an uninfected control (not recorded which).

The table lists this clonotype with many counts. The chain carries TRBV29-1 and TRBJ2-2, with D perhaps given as TRBD1 or TRBD2 (5 bases each). V lost 5 bases and J lost 6, with 16 bases in between. CDR3 length: 14 residues. CDR1 and CDR2 from the germline V gene are SQVTM and ANQGSEA. CDR3 in DNA: TGCAGCGTTTTGAGGGGCGGTAAATCCGGGGAGCTGTTTTTT. This encodes CSVLRGGKSGELFF.

This clonotype was recorded many times. The chain uses TRBV7-3 and TRBJ2-1, with 10 bases aligning to TRBD2. This CDR3 comprises 14 residues. The germline CDR1 and CDR2 sequences are SGHTA and FQGTGA. J lost 5 bases, V lost 6 bases, and 4 bases had no gene match. In DNA form, the CDR3 reads TGTGCCAGCAGTCCTAGCGGGGGAGACAATGAGCAGTTCTTC. Translating it yields CASSPSGGDNEQFF.

This clonotype was picked up many times. This chain joins TRBV3-1 and TRBJ1-3; D ambiguous. The length of the CDR3 is 14 residues. Trimming shortened V by 0 bases and J by 8 bases, and 11 bases separated the two germline ends. Germline V gene sequence: CDR1 LGHDT, CDR2 YNNKEL (reference sequence). The CDR3 coding sequence is TGTGCCAGCAGCCAAGATCCAGGAGTCCACACCATATATTTT. The encoded protein is CASSQDPGVHTIYF.

This clonotype has ten or more counts. The J gene is TRBJ2-1, the V gene TRBV27, with 8 bases matching TRBD2. Germline assignment: CDR1 MNHEY and CDR2 SMNVEV (reference sequence). J gave up 7 bases and V 3 bases, and 8 bases lay outside the gene matches. The CDR3 runs to 15 residues. CDR3 residues: CASSLQAGVSNEQFF. The CDR3 coding sequence is TGTGCCAGCAGTTTGCAAGCGGGGGTTTCGAATGAGCAGTTCTTC.

This clonotype has at least ten counts. The V call is TRBV5-1, the J call TRBJ2-1; TRBD2 matches at 11 bases. The J segment lost 0 bases and the V segment lost 4 bases, leaving 9 bases of the junction unmatched. CDR1 is SGHRS and CDR2 is YFSETQ in the germline V gene. The CDR3 spans 18 residues. For the CDR3, the DNA is TGCGCCAGCAGCGGAACCGGGACTAGCGGTAGCTCCTACAATGAGCAGTTCTTC. It codes for CASSGTGTSGSSYNEQFF.

This clonotype has ten or more counts. The V and J genes are TRBV6-1 and TRBJ1-1; D not certain. The CDR3 contains 16 residues. From germline, CDR1 is MNHNS and CDR2 SASEGT. V was clipped by 4 bases and J by 0 bases, with 15 bases between them. CDR3 coding DNA: TGTGCCAGCAGTGCCTTAGTTGGGAGGGTGAACACTGAAGCTTTCTTT. Translated, it gives CASSALVGRVNTEAFF.

This clonotype has at least ten counts. V usage is TRBV20-1 and J usage is TRBJ1-5; a possible D gene is TRBD1 (5 bases). The V and J ends lost 5 bases and 6 bases respectively, with 14 bases between them. The CDR3 has 13 residues. The germline V gene has CDR1 DFQATT and CDR2 SNEGSKA (reference sequence). DNA of the CDR3: TGCAGTGCTCGAGGGGAGGTTGGTCAGCCCCAGCATTTT. It specifies CSARGEVGQPQHF.

This clonotype was seen a handful of times. The CDR3 coding sequence is TGTGCCAGCAGTCGACAGGGGAGAGCTGAAGCTTTCTTT. Protein product: CASSRQGRAEAFF. The rearrangement joins TRBV6-5 to TRBJ1-1; 8 nucleotides align to TRBD1. The CDR3 runs 13 residues. Germline V gene data show CDR1 as MNHEY and CDR2 as SVGAGI. J gave up 6 bases and V 5 bases, and 5 bases lay outside the gene matches.

This clonotype was seen repeatedly, ten times or more. The chain uses TRBV6-5 and TRBJ2-1, with 14 nucleotides matching TRBD2. The length of the CDR3 is 17 residues. V was pared by 6 bases and J by 6 bases, with 10 bases of the junction left unmatched. From germline, CDR1 is MNHEY and CDR2 SVGAGI. CDR3 sequence reads: CASSPPWGTSGGNEQFF. In DNA form, the CDR3 reads TGTGCCAGCAGCCCACCCTGGGGGACTAGCGGGGGCAATGAGCAGTTCTTC.

V gene TRBV12-3 or TRBV12-4 combines with J gene TRBJ2-7; D is possibly TRBD1 or TRBD2 (5 bases each). V was shortened by 6 bases and J by 7 bases, with 19 bases between the two germline ends. CDR3 size: 14 residues. The CDR3 is CASSPGPSLGEQYF. The CDR3 DNA is TGTGCCAGCAGCCCGGGACCCTCGTTGGGTGAGCAGTACTTC.

This clonotype was found many times. The chain has TRBV3-1 and TRBJ2-7; D possibly corresponds to TRBD2 (5 bases). V lost 1 base and J 7 bases, leaving 8 bases between the germline ends. CDR1 and CDR2 (germline): LGHDT, YNNKEL (reference sequence). This CDR3 comprises 12 residues. This CDR3 reads CASSQGGGEQYF. In DNA form, the CDR3 reads TGTGCCAGCAGCCAAGGCGGAGGAGAGCAGTACTTC.